The 17 T cell receptor beta chains below all came from one sample that was sequenced in a study of cytomegalovirus exposure and HLA in healthy donors. Clones were sequenced by immunoSEQ multiplex PCR, and TCRdb holds only the in-frame ones, with some missing. The sample consists of about 82,000 clones, more than 85% of them appearing once. The sample comprised PBMCs. These receptors all stem from a man aged 18 to 35 in good health and CMV-seronegative.

The J gene is TRBJ1-2, the V gene TRBV29-1; no reliable D call. The CDR3 is made up of 11 amino acids. V was trimmed by 6 bases and J by 7 bases, leaving 12 bases between them. Germline CDR1 is SQVTM and CDR2 is ANQGSEA. The CDR3 region has the DNA TGCAGCGTGCGACATTACTTTGGCTACACCTTC. Its protein product is CSVRHYFGYTF.

V usage is TRBV28 and J usage is TRBJ1-2; D might be TRBD1 (6 bases). V was pared by 3 bases and J by 7 bases, with 15 bases between. The CDR3 sequence is 14 residues long. Germline values: CDR1 MDHEN, CDR2 SYDVKM. The CDR3 is CASSFPNRVAGYTF. The DNA for the CDR3 is TGTGCCAGCAGTTTCCCGAACAGGGTTGCTGGCTACACCTTC.

The V and J genes are TRBV29-1 and TRBJ1-2; a possible D gene is TRBD1 (5 bases). Germline V CDR1 and CDR2: SQVTM, ANQGSEA. The V end was cut by 7 bases, the J end by 7 bases, with 16 bases between. The CDR3 consists of 12 residues. CDR3 sequence reads: CSGGEVISGYTF. CDR3 bases: TGCAGCGGGGGGGAGGTAATCAGTGGCTACACCTTC.

The chain employs TRBV5-8 and TRBJ1-2; TRBD1 aligns across 9 bases. Unmatched junction bases numbered 5, after V lost 0 bases and J lost 8 bases. Germline CDR1 SGHTS, CDR2 YDEGEE. There are 14 residues in the CDR3. The CDR3 nucleotides read TGTGCCAGCAGCTTGGACAGGGGGCTTGGAGGCTACACCTTC. It codes for CASSLDRGLGGYTF.

This chain connects TRBV30 to TRBJ2-7, with TRBD1 identical over 7 bases. CDR1 GTSNPN and CDR2 SVGIG come from the germline V gene (reference sequence). The CDR3 is made up of 13 amino acids. Trimming removed 5 bases from V and 7 bases from J; junction bases left unmatched: 11. The CDR3 DNA follows: TGTGCCTGGGGGGCAGGGGGTCCGGGAGAGCAGTACTTC. It codes for CAWGAGGPGEQYF.

The chain links TRBV6-6 to TRBJ1-2, with D perhaps matching TRBD1 (5 bases). V lost 7 bases, J lost 5 bases, and 14 bases lay in between. The germline gives CDR1 MNHNY, CDR2 SVGAGI (reference sequence). The CDR3 contains 13 residues. The CDR3: CASTEPDRYGYTF. The CDR3 nucleotides are TGTGCCAGCACCGAACCTGACAGATATGGCTACACCTTC.

V gene TRBV7-8 combines with J gene TRBJ2-1; 7 nucleotides agree with TRBD2. Germline-derived CDR1 and CDR2 are SGHVS and FQNEAQ. With 3 bases clipped from V and 2 bases from J, the junction kept 7 bases outside the gene matches. The CDR3 is 16 residues long. CDR3 coding DNA: TGTGCCAGCAGCTTTCCTAGCGGCCGACCCTACAATGAGCAGTTCTTC. This gives the protein CASSFPSGRPYNEQFF.

The DNA of the CDR3 is TGTGCCAGCAGCTTAATCGGCGGAGGGCTCTCCTACAATGAGCAGTTCTTC. Amino acid sequence: CASSLIGGGLSYNEQFF. The V and J genes are TRBV7-3 and TRBJ2-1; tentative D call: TRBD2 (6 bases). The CDR3 contains 17 residues. In germline, CDR1 is SGHTA, CDR2 FQGTGA. V lost 1 base and J lost 0, with 13 bases in between.

The chain uses TRBV6-6 and TRBJ2-1; 14 bases align to TRBD2. The CDR3 runs to 16 residues. CDR1 and CDR2 (germline): MNHNY, SVGAGI (reference sequence). The junction had 6 bases not matched to a gene; V was cut back by 6 bases and J by 5 bases. CDR3 loop: CASRGLAGDGDNEQFF. CDR3 DNA sequence: TGTGCCAGCAGGGGACTAGCGGGAGATGGAGACAATGAGCAGTTCTTC.

This chain connects TRBV2 to TRBJ1-1, with TRBD1 identical over 7 bases. Germline CDR1 and CDR2: SNHLY and FYNNEI. The CDR3 runs to 13 residues. After removal of 5 bases from V and 6 bases from J, the junction contained 6 bases not matched to a gene. The CDR3 region is CASSSRRGAEAFF. CDR3 in DNA: TGTGCCAGCAGTTCCCGCAGGGGGGCTGAAGCTTTCTTT. The complete variable domain, with remaining parts taken from reference TRBV2 and TRBJ1-1, reads EPEVTQTPSHQVTQMGQEVILRCVPISNHLYFYWYRQILGQKVEFLVSFYNNEISEKSEIFDDQFSVERPDGSNFTLKIRSTKLEDSAMYFCASSSRRGAEAFFGQGTRLTVV.

The chain has TRBV19 and TRBJ1-2; D possibly corresponds to TRBD1 (5 bases). Germline CDR1 and CDR2: LNHDA and SQIVND (reference sequence). Between the trimmed V and J ends, which lost 4 bases and 4 bases, there was a span of 22 bases. The CDR3 spans 17 residues. The CDR3 loop reads CASSRGTGGTPSYGYTF. For the CDR3, the DNA is TGTGCCAGTAGTAGGGGGACTGGCGGAACCCCGTCCTATGGCTACACCTTC.

The rearrangement joins TRBV7-9 to TRBJ2-7; TRBD2 aligns across 10 bases. V shed 3 bases, J shed 2 bases, and the junction held 4 bases outside the gene matches. The CDR3 is 15 residues long. Germline values: CDR1 SEHNR, CDR2 FQNEAQ (reference sequence). The CDR3, as DNA: TGTGCCAGCAGCTTTAGCGGGGGGACACCCTACGAGCAGTACTTC. It codes for CASSFSGGTPYEQYF.

The V and J genes are TRBV25-1 and TRBJ1-1; D is perhaps TRBD1 (5 bases). Trimming removed 5 bases at V and 4 bases at J, with 11 bases between. CDR1 is MGHDK, CDR2 SYGVNS, per germline. The CDR3 sequence is 13 residues long. Here the CDR3 DNA reads TGTGCCAGCAGTCCGCAGGGTGGCACTGAAGCTTTCTTT. It codes for CASSPQGGTEAFF. Filled out from reference TRBV25-1 and TRBJ1-1, the complete variable domain reads EADIYQTPRYLVIGTGKKITLECSQTMGHDKMYWYQQDPGMELHLIHYSYGVNSTEKGDLSSESTVSRIRTEHFPLTLESARPSHTSQYLCASSPQGGTEAFFGQGTRLTVV.

This chain joins TRBV6-1 and TRBJ2-5, with D maybe TRBD2 (5 bases). CDR1 MNHNS and CDR2 SASEGT come from the germline V gene. V was cut by 3 bases and J by 1 base, with 15 bases left in between. The CDR3 is made up of 16 amino acids. CDR3 nucleotide sequence: TGTGCCAGCAGTGAGTGGAGGACGGCCACCCAAGAGACCCAGTACTTC. Protein sequence: CASSEWRTATQETQYF.

The V and J genes are TRBV15 and TRBJ1-2; possible D gene TRBD1, 5 bases. Germline CDR1 is LNHNV and CDR2 is YYDKDF (reference sequence). The CDR3 runs 15 residues. V was cut by 1 base and J by 4 bases, with 13 bases left in between. This CDR3 is CATSRGRQSPYGYTF. DNA for the CDR3: TGTGCCACCAGCAGAGGGAGACAGAGTCCCTATGGCTACACCTTC.

J is TRBJ2-1 and V is TRBV11-3; 8 positions match TRBD2. Germline values: CDR1 SGHNT, CDR2 YENEEA. The CDR3 is 16 amino acids. With 2 bases clipped from V and 2 bases from J, the junction kept 5 bases outside the gene matches. The CDR3 loop reads CASSLPRTSTYNEQFF. CDR3 nucleotide sequence: TGTGCCAGCAGCTTACCAAGGACTAGCACCTACAATGAGCAGTTCTTC.

The rearrangement links TRBV19 to TRBJ1-5; 9 nucleotides align to TRBD1. Losses at the gene ends were 7 bases for V and 0 bases for J; bases not matched to a gene: 7. The CDR3 is 16 residues long. Per the germline V gene, CDR1 is LNHDA and CDR2 is SQIVND (reference sequence). Here the CDR3 reads CASIALGQGSNQPQHF. CDR3 nucleotide sequence: TGTGCCAGTATCGCCCTGGGACAGGGTAGCAATCAGCCCCAGCATTTT. The complete variable domain, with remaining parts taken from reference TRBV19 and TRBJ1-5, reads DGGITQSPKYLFRKEGQNVTLSCEQNLNHDAMYWYRQDPGQGLRLIYYSQIVNDFQKGDIAEGYSVSREKKESFPLTVTSAQKNPTAFYLCASIALGQGSNQPQHFGDGTRLSIL.